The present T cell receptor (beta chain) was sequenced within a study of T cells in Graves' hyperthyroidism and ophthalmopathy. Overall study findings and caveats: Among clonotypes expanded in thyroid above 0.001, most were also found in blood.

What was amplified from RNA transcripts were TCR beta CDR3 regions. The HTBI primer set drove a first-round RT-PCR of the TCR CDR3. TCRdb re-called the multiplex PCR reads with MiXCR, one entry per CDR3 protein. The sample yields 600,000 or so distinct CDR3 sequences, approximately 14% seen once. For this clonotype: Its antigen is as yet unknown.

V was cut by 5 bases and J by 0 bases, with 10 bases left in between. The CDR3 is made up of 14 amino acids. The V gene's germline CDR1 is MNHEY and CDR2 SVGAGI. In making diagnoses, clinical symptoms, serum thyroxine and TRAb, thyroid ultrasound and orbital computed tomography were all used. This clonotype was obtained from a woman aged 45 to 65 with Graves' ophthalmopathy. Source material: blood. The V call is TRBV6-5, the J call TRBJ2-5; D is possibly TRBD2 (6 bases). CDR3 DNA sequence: TGTGCCAGCAGTGTCCGACTAGACCAAGAGACCCAGTACTTC. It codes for CASSVRLDQETQYF.